These T cell receptor beta chains were read from a single sample in a study of blood T cell repertoires in COVID-19. Sequenced by immunoSEQ multiplex PCR; TCRdb stores in-frame clones only, minus some. The sample records 100,000 to 150,000 clones, around three quarters being singletons. What was sequenced was peripheral blood. These receptors were collected from a middle-aged man with active or convalescent COVID-19. Each CDR3 is given without its conserved first and last residue. Clone size, where shown, is once, few, many, or a class for clones that have expanded.

clone size | CDR3 length | J gene | V gene | CDR3 protein
. | 12 | TRBJ2-5 | TRBV7-9 | ASSLKGQGETQY
. | 12 | TRBJ2-1 | TRBV30 | AWSPTGLLHEQF
once | 13 | TRBJ1-2 | TRBV5-1 | ASSLTGGAELGYT
. | 13 | TRBJ2-7 | TRBV5-1 | ASSRTSGRDHEQY
. | 11 | TRBJ1-1 | TRBV13 | ASILLGDREAF
. | 12 | TRBJ1-2 | TRBV7-2 | ASSLGAYEYGYT
few | 14 | TRBJ1-3 | TRBV5-5 | ASSLAARRSGNTIY
few | 13 | TRBJ1-2 | TRBV5-4 | ASSLEEFSNYGYT
. | 14 | TRBJ1-6 | TRBV27 | ASSSPGQAAHSPLH
. | 13 | TRBJ1-1 | TRBV18 | ASSPRSRSYTEAF
. | 13 | TRBJ1-1 | TRBV3-1/TRBV3-2 | ASSQRQVMNTEAF
. | 10 | TRBJ1-2 | TRBV25-1 | ASSEGGGRYT
few | 14 | TRBJ2-5 | TRBV9 | ASSVVASGGSETQY
. | 13 | TRBJ2-2 | TRBV11-2 | ASSLVRESTGELF
. | 10 | TRBJ2-7 | TRBV7-9 | ASSASSYEQY
. | 11 | TRBJ2-7 | TRBV30 | AWSVEEGAVQY
. | 13 | TRBJ2-7 | TRBV2 | ASSAAASGSHEQY
. | 11 | TRBJ2-3 | TRBV29-1 | SAAEGAGDTQY
. | 14 | TRBJ1-2 | TRBV7-9 | ASSLSLGQGAASYT
. | 15 | TRBJ1-2 | TRBV27 | ASSLSVIRGTDYGYT
. | 12 | TRBJ1-3 | TRBV19 | ASGDRSSGNTIY
. | 10 | TRBJ1-1 | TRBV27 | AMNFFHPEAF
. | 12 | TRBJ1-6 | TRBV28 | ASGGGSYNSPLH
. | 9 | TRBJ1-2 | TRBV6-5 | ALQGTQGYT
. | 14 | TRBJ2-7 | TRBV7-9 | ASSPRGYPSSYEQY
once | 9 | TRBJ1-2 | TRBV20-1 | STTGAYGYT
. | 13 | TRBJ2-5 | TRBV6-1 | ASSEVRGGQETQY
. | 12 | TRBJ1-3 | TRBV6-1 | ASSDPGRSDTIY
once | 11 | TRBJ1-2 | TRBV5-1 | ASSLGVSLGYT
. | 12 | TRBJ2-3 | TRBV19 | ASNGGWSTDTQY
. | 14 | TRBJ2-3 | TRBV30 | AWTLLGTGLEDTQY
. | 11 | TRBJ1-2 | TRBV6-6 | ASSYGSQGGYT
. | 12 | TRBJ1-4 | TRBV10-3 | AISDNGGSEKLF
. | 12 | TRBJ2-7 | TRBV2 | ASSLGTGAYEQY
few | 12 | TRBJ1-5 | TRBV6-2/TRBV6-3 | ASSYTGGIQPQH
once | 9 | TRBJ2-4 | TRBV24-1 | ATSAFDIQY
. | 15 | TRBJ2-1 | TRBV5-1 | ASSLAIGLAGGNEQF
. | 11 | TRBJ1-2 | TRBV14 | ASSQSTVGGYT
. | 9 | TRBJ2-7 | TRBV28 | ASSSHYEQY
. | 11 | TRBJ2-3 | TRBV6-1 | ASSEYEVGTQY
. | 12 | TRBJ2-7 | TRBV7-2 | ASSSGQITYEQY
. | 13 | TRBJ2-2 | TRBV27 | ASTSSPANTGELF
. | 12 | TRBJ1-5 | TRBV29-1 | SVVEGIGNQPQH
. | 10 | TRBJ1-1 | TRBV5-1 | ASSNPGAEAF
. | 14 | TRBJ1-4 | TRBV24-1 | ATGGTFRETNEKLF
. | 11 | TRBJ1-1 | TRBV4-3 | ASSQDLGVGAF
. | 15 | TRBJ2-2 | TRBV7-6 | ASSLAGTSDNTGELF
. | 14 | TRBJ1-2 | TRBV27 | ASSFYPGTASYGYT
. | 10 | TRBJ2-5 | TRBV29-1 | SVGQNQETQY